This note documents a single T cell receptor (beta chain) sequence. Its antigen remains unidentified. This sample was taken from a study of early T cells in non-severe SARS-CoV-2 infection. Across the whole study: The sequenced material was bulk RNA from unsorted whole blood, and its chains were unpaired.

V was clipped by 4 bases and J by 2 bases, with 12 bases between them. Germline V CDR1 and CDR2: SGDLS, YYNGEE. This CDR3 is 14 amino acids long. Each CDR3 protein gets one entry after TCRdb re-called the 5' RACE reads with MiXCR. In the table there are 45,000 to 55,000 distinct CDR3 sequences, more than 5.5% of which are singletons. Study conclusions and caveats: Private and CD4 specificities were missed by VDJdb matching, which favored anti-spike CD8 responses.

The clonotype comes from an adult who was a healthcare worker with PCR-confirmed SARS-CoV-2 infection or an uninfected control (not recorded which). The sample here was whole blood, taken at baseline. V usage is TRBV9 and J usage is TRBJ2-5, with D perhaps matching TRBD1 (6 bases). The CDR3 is CASSPSGQQETQYF. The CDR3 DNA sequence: TGTGCCAGCAGCCCAAGCGGACAGCAAGAGACCCAGTACTTC.